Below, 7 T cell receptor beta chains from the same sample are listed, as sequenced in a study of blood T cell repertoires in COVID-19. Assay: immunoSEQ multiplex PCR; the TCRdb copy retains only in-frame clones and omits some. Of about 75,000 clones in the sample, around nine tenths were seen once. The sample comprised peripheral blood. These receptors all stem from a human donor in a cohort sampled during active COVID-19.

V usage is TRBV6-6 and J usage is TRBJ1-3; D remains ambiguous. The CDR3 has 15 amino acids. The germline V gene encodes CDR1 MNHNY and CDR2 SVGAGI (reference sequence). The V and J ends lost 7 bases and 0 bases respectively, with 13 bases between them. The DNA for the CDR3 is TGTGCCAGCACTACCCCTCTTAGCTCTGGAAACACCATATATTTT. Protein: CASTTPLSSGNTIYF.

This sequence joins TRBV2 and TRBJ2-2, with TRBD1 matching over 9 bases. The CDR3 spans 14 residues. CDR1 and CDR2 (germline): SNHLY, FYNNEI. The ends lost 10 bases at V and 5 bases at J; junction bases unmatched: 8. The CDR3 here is CATRRDRETGELFF. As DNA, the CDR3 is TGTGCCACCCGGAGGGACAGGGAGACCGGGGAGCTGTTTTTT.

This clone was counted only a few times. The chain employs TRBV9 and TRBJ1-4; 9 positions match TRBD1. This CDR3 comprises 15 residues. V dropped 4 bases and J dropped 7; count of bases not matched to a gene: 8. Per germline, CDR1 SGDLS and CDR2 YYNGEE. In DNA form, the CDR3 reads TGTGCCAGCAGCCCCTGGACAGGGGAGGGTGAAAAACTGTTTTTT. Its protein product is CASSPWTGEGEKLFF.

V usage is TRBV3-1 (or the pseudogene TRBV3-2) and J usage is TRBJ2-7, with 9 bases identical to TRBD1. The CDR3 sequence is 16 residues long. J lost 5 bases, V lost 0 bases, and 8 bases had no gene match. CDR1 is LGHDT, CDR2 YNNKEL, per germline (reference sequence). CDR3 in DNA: TGTGCCAGCAGCCAAGATACCCGGGACAGGGTCCACGAGCAGTACTTC. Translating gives CASSQDTRDRVHEQYF.

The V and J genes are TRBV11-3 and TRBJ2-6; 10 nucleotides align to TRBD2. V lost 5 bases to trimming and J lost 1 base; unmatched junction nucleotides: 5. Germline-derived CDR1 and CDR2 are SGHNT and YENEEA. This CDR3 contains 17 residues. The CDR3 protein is CASSLGSGRSGANVLTF. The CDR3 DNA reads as TGTGCCAGCAGCCTGGGTAGCGGGAGGTCTGGGGCCAACGTCCTGACTTTC. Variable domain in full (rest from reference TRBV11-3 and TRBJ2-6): EAGVVQSPRYKIIEKKQPVAFWCNPISGHNTLYWYLQNLGQGPELLIRYENEEAVDDSQLPKDRFSAERLKGVDSTLKIQPAELGDSAVYLCASSLGSGRSGANVLTFGAGSRLTVL.

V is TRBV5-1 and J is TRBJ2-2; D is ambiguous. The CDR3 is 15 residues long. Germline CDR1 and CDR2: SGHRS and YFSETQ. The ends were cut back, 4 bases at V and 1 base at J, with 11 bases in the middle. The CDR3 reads CASSEAVGNTGELFF. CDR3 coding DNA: TGCGCCAGCAGCGAGGCGGTGGGGAACACCGGGGAGCTGTTTTTT.

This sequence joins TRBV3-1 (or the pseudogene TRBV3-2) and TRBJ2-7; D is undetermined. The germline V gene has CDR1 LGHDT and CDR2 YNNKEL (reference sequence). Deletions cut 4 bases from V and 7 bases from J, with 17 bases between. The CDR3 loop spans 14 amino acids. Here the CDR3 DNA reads TGTGCCAGCAGCCCCCGGCGGCCATACCCGGAGCAGTACTTC. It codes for CASSPRRPYPEQYF.